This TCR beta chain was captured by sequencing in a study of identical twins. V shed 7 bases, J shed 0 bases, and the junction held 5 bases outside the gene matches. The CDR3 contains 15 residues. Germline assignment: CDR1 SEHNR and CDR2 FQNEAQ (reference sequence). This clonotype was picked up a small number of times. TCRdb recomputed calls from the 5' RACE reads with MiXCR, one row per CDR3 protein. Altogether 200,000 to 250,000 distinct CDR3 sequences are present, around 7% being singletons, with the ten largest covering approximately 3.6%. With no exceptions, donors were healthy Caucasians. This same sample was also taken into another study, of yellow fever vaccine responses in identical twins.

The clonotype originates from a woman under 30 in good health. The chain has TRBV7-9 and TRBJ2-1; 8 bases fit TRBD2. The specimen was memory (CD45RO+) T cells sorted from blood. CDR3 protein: CASTAGGSSYNEQFF. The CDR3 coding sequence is TGTGCCAGCACCGCGGGGGGCAGCTCCTACAATGAGCAGTTCTTC.